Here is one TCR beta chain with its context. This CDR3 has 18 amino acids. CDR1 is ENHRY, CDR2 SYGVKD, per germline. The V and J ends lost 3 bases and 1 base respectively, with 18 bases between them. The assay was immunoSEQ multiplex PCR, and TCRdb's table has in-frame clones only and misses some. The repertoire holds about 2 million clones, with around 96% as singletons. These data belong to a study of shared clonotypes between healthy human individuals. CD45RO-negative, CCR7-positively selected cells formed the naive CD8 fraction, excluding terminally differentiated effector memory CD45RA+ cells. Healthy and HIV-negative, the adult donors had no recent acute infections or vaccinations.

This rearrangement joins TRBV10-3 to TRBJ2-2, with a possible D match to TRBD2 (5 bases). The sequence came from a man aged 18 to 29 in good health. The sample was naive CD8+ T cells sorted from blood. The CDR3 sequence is CAISEFLGSSVNTGELFF. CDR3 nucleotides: TGTGCCATCAGTGAATTTTTAGGGAGTAGCGTGAACACCGGGGAGCTGTTTTTT.